Given below is one T cell receptor beta chain in context. The assay was immunoSEQ multiplex PCR, and TCRdb's table has in-frame clones only and misses some. The data show tens of thousands of clones, over 75% seen once. The sample originates from a study of blood T cell repertoires in COVID-19. Per the germline V gene, CDR1 is LGHDT and CDR2 is YNNKEL (reference sequence). The CDR3 runs 14 residues. Trimming removed 4 bases from V and 5 bases from J; junction bases left unmatched: 7. This rearrangement joins TRBV3-1 (or the pseudogene TRBV3-2) to TRBJ2-7, with 8 bases lining up with TRBD1. This clonotype was sampled from a human donor in a cohort sampled during active COVID-19. Sequencing input: peripheral blood. The CDR3, as DNA: TGTGCCAGCAGCCCCGGACAGGGCACAAACGAGCAGTACTTC. Translated: CASSPGQGTNEQYF.